Shown below are 19 T cell receptor beta chains from a single sample sequenced in a study of molecular identifiers for immune sequencing clone quantification. TCRdb processed the PCR reads anew with MiXCR; each CDR3 protein has one entry. This table has about 98,000 distinct CDR3 sequences, less than 35% appearing once. The sequencing sample was made of naive CD8+ T cells from blood, with Jurkat cell RNA spiked in. Subset defined: FACS-sorted CD8+CD4-CCR7+CD45RA+ naive T cells. These receptors were obtained from a human donor in good health. Some libraries in this study had Jurkat cell RNA spiked in.

This clonotype appeared a few times. V is TRBV29-1 and J is TRBJ2-1; the match to TRBD2 covers 10 bases. The CDR3 runs 15 residues. Germline V CDR1 and CDR2: SQVTM, ANQGSEA. Trimming cost V 6 bases and J 5 bases; bases outside gene matches: 10. The CDR3 DNA follows: TGCAGCGTCGTCCTACTAGCGGGGTTAAACAATGAGCAGTTCTTC. As protein: CSVVLLAGLNNEQFF.

With regard to this clonotype: This may arise from a read error, as a much more abundant clone is one base away. J is TRBJ2-5 and V is TRBV28, with a possible D match to TRBD1 (6 bases). Germline assignment: CDR1 MDHEN and CDR2 SYDVKM. CDR3 length: 13 residues. CDR3 sequence: CASSTGLSEAQYF. CDR3 in DNA: TGTGCCAGCAGTACAGGGTTGTCAGAGGCCCAGTACTTC.

J is TRBJ2-1 and V is TRBV9; D is unresolved. V was shortened by 5 bases and J by 5 bases, with 8 bases between the two germline ends. Germline V CDR1 and CDR2: SGDLS, YYNGEE. The CDR3 contains 12 residues. DNA for the CDR3: TGTGCCAGCAGTATTTGGGACAATGAGCAGTTCTTC. Amino acids: CASSIWDNEQFF.

The chain has TRBV19 and TRBJ2-2; TRBD2 matches 13 bases. This CDR3 has 18 amino acids. Germline loops: CDR1 LNHDA, CDR2 SQIVND (reference sequence). V lost 5 bases and J lost 4; bases outside the gene matches: 10. The CDR3, as DNA: TGTGCCAGTAGTCAAAGCCGGGGACTAGCGGGACCCACCGGGGAGCTGTTTTTT. Encoded protein: CASSQSRGLAGPTGELFF. Full variable domain (rest looked up from reference TRBV19 and TRBJ2-2): DGGITQSPKYLFRKEGQNVTLSCEQNLNHDAMYWYRQDPGQGLRLIYYSQIVNDFQKGDIAEGYSVSREKKESFPLTVTSAQKNPTAFYLCASSQSRGLAGPTGELFFGEGSRLTVL.

On this clonotype itself: Because it lacks the conserved phenylalanine or tryptophan at the end, this CDR3 is likely a read error. The chain recombines TRBV6-2 or TRBV6-3 with TRBJ1-5; D gene unclear. In germline, CDR1 is MNHEY, CDR2 SVGEGT. This CDR3 spans 15 amino acids. Trimming removed 6 bases at V and 3 bases at J, with 15 bases between. The CDR3 DNA reads TGTGCCAGCAGCTACGGGCTACTCCCCAATCAGCCCCAGCATATT. Translation: CASSYGLLPNQPQHI.

Comments on this clonotype: A read error may be the cause here, since a much bigger clone is one base away. The CDR3 is CASSLNPGQGETLYTEAFF. The CDR3, as DNA: TGTGCCAGCAGCTTGAACCCTGGACAGGGGGAAACGTTGTACACTGAAGCTTTCTTT. The chain employs TRBV7-3 and TRBJ1-1, with TRBD1 identical over 10 bases. Germline V gene sequence: CDR1 SGHTA, CDR2 FQGTGA. The CDR3 contains 19 residues. The V gene end was trimmed by 3 bases and the J gene end by 3 bases; junction bases not matched to a gene: 16.

This clonotype was detected only a few times. The chain couples TRBV4-3 to TRBJ1-3; the D gene is possibly TRBD1 (6 bases). V lost 0 bases, J lost 2 bases, and 14 bases lay in between. The CDR3 consists of 17 residues. Germline V gene data show CDR1 as LGHNA and CDR2 as YSLEER. This CDR3 reads CASSQEMIGTPGNTIYF. The DNA of the CDR3 is TGCGCCAGCAGCCAAGAGATGATCGGGACACCTGGAAACACCATATATTTT.

This clonotype turned up a few times. J is TRBJ2-1 and V is TRBV7-9, with D possibly TRBD1 on 5 matching bases. With 2 bases removed from V and 10 bases from J, the gap between germline ends came to 27 bases. This CDR3 has 18 residues. The germline V gene encodes CDR1 SEHNR and CDR2 FQNEAQ (reference sequence). The CDR3 sequence: CASSLHETTASMFSEQFF. The CDR3 DNA reads as TGTGCCAGCAGCTTACACGAAACGACAGCTTCCATGTTTAGCGAGCAGTTCTTC. Based on the CDR3 plus reference TRBV7-9 and TRBJ2-1, the full variable domain is DTGVSQNPRHKITKRGQNVTFRCDPISEHNRLYWYRQTLGQGPEFLTYFQNEAQLEKSRLLSDRFSAERPKGSFSTLEIQRTEQGDSAMYLCASSLHETTASMFSEQFFGPGTRLTVL.

This clonotype turned up a few times. The V call is TRBV7-6, the J call TRBJ1-1; D is unresolved. The V gene's germline CDR1 is SGHVS and CDR2 FNYEAQ. The CDR3 runs 16 residues. V dropped 5 bases and J dropped 0 bases, with 16 bases sitting between them. CDR3 loop: CASSNPPGSMNTEAFF. The DNA of the CDR3 is TGTGCCAGCAGCAACCCTCCGGGTAGTATGAACACTGAAGCTTTCTTT. The variable domain in full, completed from reference TRBV7-6 and TRBJ1-1, reads GAGVSQSPRYKVTKRGQDVALRCDPISGHVSLYWYRQALGQGPEFLTYFNYEAQQDKSGLPNDRFSAERPEGSISTLTIQRTEQRDSAMYRCASSNPPGSMNTEAFFGQGTRLTVV.

This clonotype was recorded at least ten times. V and J are TRBV28 and TRBJ2-4; D remains ambiguous. V dropped 1 base and J dropped 0 bases, with 4 bases sitting between them. The CDR3 runs to 14 residues. Germline V gene lookup returns CDR1 MDHEN and CDR2 SYDVKM. The CDR3 coding sequence is TGTGCCAGCAGTTTATCTGTAGCCAAAAACATTCAGTACTTC. Residues: CASSLSVAKNIQYF. Full variable domain (missing parts from reference TRBV28 and TRBJ2-4): DVKVTQSSRYLVKRTGEKVFLECVQDMDHENMFWYRQDPGLGLRLIYFSYDVKMKEKGDIPEGYSVSREKKERFSLILESASTNQTSMYLCASSLSVAKNIQYFGAGTRLSVL.

As to this clonotype: A read error is likely, as this CDR3 ends without the conserved phenylalanine or tryptophan. This chain uses TRBV9 with TRBJ2-3; D not resolved. Germline CDR1 reads SGDLS; CDR2 reads YYNGEE. Trimming pared 3 bases from V and 1 base from J, leaving 6 bases between. CDR3 length equals 13 residues. This CDR3 reads CASSGYGTDTQYL. Here the CDR3 DNA reads TGTGCCAGCAGCGGCTACGGCACAGATACGCAGTATTTA.

The chain combines TRBV28 with TRBJ2-7; TRBD1 agrees at 7 bases. This CDR3 region has 14 residues. Losses at the gene ends were 8 bases for V and 0 bases for J; bases not matched to a gene: 7. CDR1 is MDHEN and CDR2 is SYDVKM in the germline V gene. The CDR3 sequence is CASHKTGSSYEQYF. The DNA for the CDR3 is TGTGCCAGCCACAAGACAGGGAGCTCCTACGAGCAGTACTTC.

About this clonotype itself: Possible read error: a much larger clone is one base away. The rearrangement links TRBV28 to TRBJ2-3; 7 bases agree with TRBD2. Germline CDR1 MDHEN, CDR2 SYDVKM. The CDR3 totals 15 residues. The CDR3 bases are TGTGCCAGCTCGAAGCGGCGGGAGACCACAGATACGCAGTGTTTT. It codes for CASSKRRETTDTQCF.

This chain uses TRBV7-2 with TRBJ2-2, with TRBD2 identical over 7 bases. Unmatched junction bases numbered 9, after V lost 3 bases and J lost 2 bases. This CDR3 comprises 17 residues. The germline gives CDR1 SGHTA, CDR2 FQGNSA. The CDR3 sequence is CASSFPDTSANTGELFF. CDR3 sequence (DNA): TGTGCCAGCAGCTTCCCTGATACTAGCGCCAACACCGGGGAGCTGTTTTTT.

Of note for this clonotype: Mismatch with germline at one junction end may stem from a read error. The chain is built from TRBV29-1 and TRBJ1-4, with a tentative D call TRBD1 (6 bases). This CDR3 has 14 amino acids. CDR1 SQVTM and CDR2 ANQGSEA come from the germline V gene. CDR3 in amino acids: CSGEMEGVGEKLFF. The CDR3, as DNA: TGCAGCGGTGAAATGGAGGGGGTCGGTGAAAAACTGTTTTTT.

The chain carries TRBV10-3 and TRBJ2-3; a weak D match, TRBD2 (5 bases). Per germline, CDR1 ENHRY and CDR2 SYGVKD. With 3 bases removed from V and 4 bases from J, the gap between germline ends came to 20 bases. The CDR3 loop spans 17 amino acids. CDR3: CAISDGLFSAAPDTQYF. The CDR3 DNA reads TGTGCCATCAGTGACGGACTCTTCTCCGCAGCCCCAGATACGCAGTATTTT.

This clonotype was seen ten or more times. The chain recombines TRBV7-8 with TRBJ2-7; the D gene could be TRBD1 or TRBD2 (5 bases each). This CDR3 has 15 amino acids. With 3 bases removed from V and 3 bases from J, the gap between germline ends came to 15 bases. Germline CDR1 is SGHVS and CDR2 is FQNEAQ. As DNA, the CDR3 is TGTGCCAGCAGCTTTAACGGGGCCAGGTACTACGAGCAGTACTTC. It codes for CASSFNGARYYEQYF.

In this sample, this clonotype turned up many times. This chain uses TRBV7-9 with TRBJ1-1; no clear D. CDR3 length equals 13 residues. The V gene's germline CDR1 is SEHNR and CDR2 FQNEAQ (reference sequence). The V and J ends lost 1 base and 3 bases respectively, with 6 bases between them. The CDR3 protein is CASSLGLDTEAFF. The DNA for the CDR3 is TGTGCCAGCAGCTTAGGGCTGGACACTGAAGCTTTCTTT.

This clonotype has a count of ten or more. The gene calls are TRBV12-3 or TRBV12-4 and TRBJ2-5; D assignment may be TRBD1 or TRBD2 (5 bases each). With 3 bases removed from V and 9 bases from J, the gap between germline ends came to 8 bases. The CDR3 has 11 amino acids. CDR3 in amino acids: CASSLGVPQYF. CDR3 nucleotides: TGTGCCAGCAGTTTGGGGGTACCCCAGTACTTC.